This T cell receptor beta chain was documented in a study of neoadjuvant anti-PD-1 for oral cavity cancer. TCRdb's copy holds only in-frame clones and misses some; the assay was immunoSEQ multiplex PCR. This sample has roughly 60,000 clones, with roughly 84% found just once. Note on this clone: Its antigen is unidentified.

Germline V gene sequence: CDR1 SGHDN, CDR2 FVKESK. CDR3 length: 15 amino acids. The V end was cut by 4 bases, the J end by 6 bases, with 18 bases between. Study-wide results and limits: Treg/Th17 ratio rose with pretreatment blood and fell with post-treatment tumor TCRbeta clonality.

Cohort: HPV-negative, locally advanced oral cavity squamous cell carcinoma patients. The sequencing used PBMCs, collected before nivolumab (anti-PD-1) treatment. The receptor was derived from a person between 35 and 79 years old with oral cavity squamous cell carcinoma. This chain joins TRBV14 and TRBJ1-1; perhaps TRBD1 as D (5 bases). CDR3 sequence reads: CASSPFGGRGAEAFF. The CDR3 DNA follows: TGTGCCAGCAGCCCTTTCGGGGGGAGAGGAGCTGAAGCTTTCTTT.